This record concerns one TCR beta chain sequence. Its antigen remains undetermined. No per-base quality is available; no much larger clone lies one base away. The sample originates from a study of blood T cell repertoires in COVID-19 (dated by TCRdb to between 2020 and 2021). Concerning the study at large: Collaborator samples came from the United States, Italy and Spain and covered acute and convalescent phases of COVID-19. The material from the prospective study consisted of cDNA or gDNA derived from T cells, B-cell-depleted T cells, or PBMCs. The dataset comprised deeply sampled blood TCRbeta repertoires from subjects exposed to, actively infected with, or recovered from COVID-19. The repertoires were released in a freely available public database intended as a resource for research on the immune response to SARS-CoV-2. Samples came from the ongoing ImmuneRACE study (first 160 participants) plus 1,254 subjects from 6 global collaborators. Sample metadata almost always included a de-identified subject ID, COVID-19 status, age in years and sex. Where available, HLA class I and class II types were taken from metadata supplied by the sample provider and were not determined by assay-based typing. The investigation overall reported the following: Clinical and demographic metadata were provided uncurated, with the amount varying by source and participant.

There are 15 amino acids in the CDR3, from cysteine to phenylalanine inclusive. This entry keeps only the CDR3 DNA: 45 bases, framed from base 1. Between the V and J ends, shortened by 5 bases and 4 bases respectively, the junction contains 17 bases. The CDR1 and CDR2 encoded by the germline V gene are SGHTA and FQGNSA. At one collaborating source in Seattle, patients were enrolled during active infection and were followed longitudinally through the course of disease. The collaborating institutions used their own protocols to collect whole blood in K2EDTA tubes. For TCRbeta analysis, collaborators shipped samples as frozen whole blood, isolated PBMCs, or DNA extracted from either of those sample types. TCRbeta CDR3 regions were amplified from genomic DNA by means of the immunoSEQ Assay, a bias-controlled multiplex PCR. Per the source publication's procedure: The number of nucleated cells in each sample was estimated by amplification of reference gene primers within the assay. To quantify the absolute abundance of each unique TCRbeta CDR3 rearrangement, sequence reads were collapsed and filtered. For each sample, productive Simpson clonality was calculated by taking the square root of Simpson's diversity index across productive rearrangements. Entries here come from immuneACCESS through TCRdb and include only in-frame sequences with V and J called. Some clones fail to appear in such tables; in the studies checked, an unresolved V gene covers under half of the shortfall, and the cause of the remainder is unknown. D and trimming were read from the DNA, whereas the V and J calls and clone size are those reported in that table. The sample yields about 370,000 clones; 87% were counted once. The leading ten clones occupy less than 11% of the sample.

The receptor was isolated from a woman between 25 and 40 years old with COVID-19, enrolled during active disease. Sample: peripheral blood. The rearranged segments are TRBV7-2 and TRBJ1-1; the best D guess is TRBD1, with 6 bases matching. CDR3 reads: CASSTRQVIGTEAFF. DNA sequence: TGTGCCAGCAGCACACGACAGGTTATAGGCACTGAAGCTTTCTTT.